This TCR beta chain is drawn from a study of a mutant IDH1 vaccine in newly diagnosed glioma. Across the whole study: Treated patients comprised 62.5% males and 37.5% females, mean age 40.4 years. It was radiotherapy, temozolomide, or both that patients received previously, with most receiving both.

Time point meaning: baseline, week 1 (first vaccination visit). Documented treatment: pre-vaccination baseline after standard-of-care therapy. Repertoires were generated with immunoSEQ multiplex PCR, while TCRdb's copy carries only in-frame clones and drops some. The table has 70,000 to 95,000 clones, about four fifths seen once. General study points: Researchers report vaccine-induced immune responses in 93.3% of patients.

Germline V gene sequence: CDR1 SGHRS, CDR2 YFSETQ. This CDR3 region has 17 residues. Trimming cost V 0 bases and J 2 bases; bases outside gene matches: 6. This clone was seen a few times. Its specificity is unknown. The sequence came from a man in his forties with glioma. Some clones in this sample may be carry-over from other donors' samples. The source material was PBMCs, sampled from a glioma patient treated with radiotherapy, temozolomide or both. The V gene is TRBV5-1, the J gene TRBJ2-3, with 10 bases identical to TRBD2. This CDR3 reads CASSLGASGGVTDTQYF. CDR3 coding DNA: TGCGCCAGCAGCTTGGGGGCTAGCGGGGGAGTCACAGATACGCAGTATTTT.